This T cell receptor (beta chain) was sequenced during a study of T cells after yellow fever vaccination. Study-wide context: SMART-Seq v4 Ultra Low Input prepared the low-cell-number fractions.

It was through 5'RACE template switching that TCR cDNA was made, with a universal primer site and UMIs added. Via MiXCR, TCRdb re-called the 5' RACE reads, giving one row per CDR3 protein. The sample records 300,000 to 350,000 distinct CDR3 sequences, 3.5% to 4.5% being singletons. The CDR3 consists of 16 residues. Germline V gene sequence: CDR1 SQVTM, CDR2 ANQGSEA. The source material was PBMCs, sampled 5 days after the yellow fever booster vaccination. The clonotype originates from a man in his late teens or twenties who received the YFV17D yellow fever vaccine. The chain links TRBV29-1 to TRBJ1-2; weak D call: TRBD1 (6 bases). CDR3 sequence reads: CIVDTGQGTPLYGYTF. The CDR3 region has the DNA TGCATCGTGGACACGGGGCAGGGGACACCTCTCTATGGCTACACCTTC.